This T cell receptor beta chain was obtained from a study of early T cells in non-severe SARS-CoV-2 infection. As for the study in general: Chains were unpaired, as sequencing was done on bulk RNA from unsorted whole blood.

V gave up 6 bases and J gave up 3 bases, with 11 bases separating them. The CDR3 sequence is 14 residues long. TCRdb itself ran the 5' RACE reads through MiXCR, one entry per CDR3 protein. The sample holds tens of thousands of distinct CDR3 sequences, 15% to 17% seen once. Findings of the study overall: Private and CD4 specificities were missed by VDJdb matching, skewed to anti-spike CD8.

Concerning this clonotype: Antigen unknown.

The sequenced sample was whole blood. This sequence was found in an adult who was a healthcare worker with PCR-confirmed SARS-CoV-2 infection or an uninfected control (not recorded which). The V call is TRBV12-3 or TRBV12-4, the J call TRBJ1-4; the D is unclear. CDR3 residues: CASSLHGSNEKLFF. The CDR3 nucleotides read TGTGCCAGCAGCCTGCACGGGTCTAATGAAAAACTGTTTTTT.